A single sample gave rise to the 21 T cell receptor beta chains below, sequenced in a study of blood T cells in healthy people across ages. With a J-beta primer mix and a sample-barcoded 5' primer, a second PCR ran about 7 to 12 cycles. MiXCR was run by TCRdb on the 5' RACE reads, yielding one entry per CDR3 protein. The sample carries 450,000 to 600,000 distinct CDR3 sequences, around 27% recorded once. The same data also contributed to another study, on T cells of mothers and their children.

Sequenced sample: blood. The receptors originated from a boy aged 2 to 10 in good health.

The CDR3 coding sequence is TGTGCCAGCAGCATGGACAGTTACAATGAGCAGTTCTTC. This translates into CASSMDSYNEQFF. V is TRBV5-6 and J is TRBJ2-1; D possibly corresponds to TRBD1 (6 bases). The CDR3 has 13 residues. V lost 4 bases and J 4 bases, leaving 9 bases between the germline ends. Germline V CDR1 and CDR2: SGHDT, YYEEEE. The full variable domain, with the rest looked up from reference TRBV5-6 and TRBJ2-1, is DAGVTQSPTHLIKTRGQQVTLRCSPKSGHDTVSWYQQALGQGPQFIFQYYEEEERQRGNFPDRFSGHQFPNYSSELNVNALLLGDSALYLCASSMDSYNEQFFGPGTRLTVL.

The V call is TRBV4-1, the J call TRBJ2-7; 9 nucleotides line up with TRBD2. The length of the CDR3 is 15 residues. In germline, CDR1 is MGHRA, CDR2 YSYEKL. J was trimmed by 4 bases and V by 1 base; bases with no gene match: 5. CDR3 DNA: TGCGCCAGCAGCCAAGCCCCTAGCGGGAATTACGAGCAGTACTTC. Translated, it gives CASSQAPSGNYEQYF.

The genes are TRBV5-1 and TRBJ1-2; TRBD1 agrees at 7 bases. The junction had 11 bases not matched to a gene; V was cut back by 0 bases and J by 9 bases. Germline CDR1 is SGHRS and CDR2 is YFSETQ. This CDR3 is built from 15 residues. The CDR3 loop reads CASSLDGQEEERYTF. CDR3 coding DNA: TGCGCCAGCAGCTTGGACGGACAGGAAGAGGAACGCTACACCTTC.

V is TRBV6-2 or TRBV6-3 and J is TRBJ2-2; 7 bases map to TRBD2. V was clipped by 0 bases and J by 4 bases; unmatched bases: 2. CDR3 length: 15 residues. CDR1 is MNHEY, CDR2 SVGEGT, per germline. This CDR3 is CASSYSSSGTGELFF. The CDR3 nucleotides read TGTGCCAGCAGTTACTCGTCTAGCGGCACCGGGGAGCTGTTTTTT.

The CDR3 region has the DNA TGTGCCTGGAGGGGTTGGTCTACTGGAAACACCATATATTTT. Protein sequence: CAWRGWSTGNTIYF. The V gene is TRBV30, the J gene TRBJ1-3; D gene uncertain. V dropped 3 bases and J dropped 2 bases, with 11 bases sitting between them. Germline CDR1 is GTSNPN and CDR2 is SVGIG (reference sequence). This CDR3 is 14 amino acids long. Full variable domain (outside the CDR3, taken from reference TRBV30 and TRBJ1-3): SQTIHQWPATLVQPVGSPLSLECTVEGTSNPNLYWYRQAAGRGLQLLFYSVGIGQISSEVPQNLSASRPQDRQFILSSKKLLLSDSGFYLCAWRGWSTGNTIYFGEGSWLTVV.

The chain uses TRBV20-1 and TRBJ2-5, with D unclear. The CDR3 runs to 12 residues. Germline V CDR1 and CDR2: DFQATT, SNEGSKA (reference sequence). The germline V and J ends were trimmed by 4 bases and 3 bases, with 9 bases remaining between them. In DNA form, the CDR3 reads TGCAGTGCTAACGTCCAAGAAGAGACCCAGTACTTC. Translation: CSANVQEETQYF.

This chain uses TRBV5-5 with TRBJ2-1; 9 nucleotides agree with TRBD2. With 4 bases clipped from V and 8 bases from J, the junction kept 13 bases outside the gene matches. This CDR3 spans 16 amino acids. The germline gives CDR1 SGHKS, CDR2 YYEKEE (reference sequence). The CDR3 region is CASSPRAAGGWDEQFF. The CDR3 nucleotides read TGTGCCAGCAGCCCTCGTGCAGCGGGGGGCTGGGATGAGCAGTTCTTC.

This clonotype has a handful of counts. For the CDR3, the DNA is TGTGCCAGCAGCCCCCCAGCGGGGCCCGAGAATGAGCAGTTCTTC. Encoded protein: CASSPPAGPENEQFF. The V and J genes are TRBV9 and TRBJ2-1; 7 bases map to TRBD2. Trimming took 4 bases from V and 7 from J; bases not matched to a gene: 11. Germline CDR1 and CDR2: SGDLS and YYNGEE. This CDR3 spans 15 amino acids.

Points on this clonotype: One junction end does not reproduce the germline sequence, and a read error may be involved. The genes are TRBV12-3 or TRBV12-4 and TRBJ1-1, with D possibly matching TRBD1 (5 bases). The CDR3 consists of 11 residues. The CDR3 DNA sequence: TGTGCCAGCAGTCGGGGCACTGAAGCTCTCTTT. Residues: CASSRGTEALF.

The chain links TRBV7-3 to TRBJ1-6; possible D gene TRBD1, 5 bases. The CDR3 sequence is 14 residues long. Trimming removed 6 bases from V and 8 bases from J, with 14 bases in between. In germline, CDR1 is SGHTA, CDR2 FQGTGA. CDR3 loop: CASSSGGGDSPLHF. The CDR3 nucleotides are TGTGCCAGCAGTTCCGGCGGGGGAGATTCACCCCTCCACTTT. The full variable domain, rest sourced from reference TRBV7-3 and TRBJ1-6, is GAGVSQTPSNKVTEKGKYVELRCDPISGHTALYWYRQSLGQGPEFLIYFQGTGAADDSGLPNDRFFAVRPEGSVSTLKIQRTERGDSAVYLCASSSGGGDSPLHFGNGTRLTVT.

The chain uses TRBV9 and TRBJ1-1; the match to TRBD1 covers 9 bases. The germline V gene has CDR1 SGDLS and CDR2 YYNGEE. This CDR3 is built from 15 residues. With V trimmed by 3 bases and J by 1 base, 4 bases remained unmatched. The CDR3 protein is CASSALGQGNTEAFF. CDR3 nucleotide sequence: TGTGCCAGCAGCGCGTTGGGACAGGGGAACACTGAAGCTTTCTTT.

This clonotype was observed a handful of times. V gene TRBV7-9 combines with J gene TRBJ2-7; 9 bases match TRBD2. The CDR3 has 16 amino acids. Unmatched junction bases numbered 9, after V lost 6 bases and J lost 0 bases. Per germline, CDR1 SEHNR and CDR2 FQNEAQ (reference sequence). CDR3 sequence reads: CASSPSGGGASYEQYF. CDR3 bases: TGTGCCAGCAGTCCTAGTGGCGGGGGGGCCTCCTACGAGCAGTACTTC.

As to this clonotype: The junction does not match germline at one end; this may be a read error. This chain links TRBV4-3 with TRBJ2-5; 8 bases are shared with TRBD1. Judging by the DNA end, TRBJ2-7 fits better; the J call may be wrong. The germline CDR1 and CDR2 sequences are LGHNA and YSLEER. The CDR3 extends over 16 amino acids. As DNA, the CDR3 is TGCACCAGCAGCCAAGAGCCCGGACAGGGAGGCCACGAGCAGTACTTC. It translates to CTSSQEPGQGGHEQYF.

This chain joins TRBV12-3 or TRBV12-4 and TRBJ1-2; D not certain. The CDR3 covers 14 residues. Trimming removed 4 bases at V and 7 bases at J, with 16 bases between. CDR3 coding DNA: TGTGCCAGCAGTTCATATCCGGGGAATCGTGGCTACACCTTC. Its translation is CASSSYPGNRGYTF.

The CDR3 here is CASSFGEHTGELFF. CDR3 nucleotides: TGTGCCAGCAGCTTTGGGGAACACACCGGGGAGCTGTTTTTT. The chain uses TRBV7-6 and TRBJ2-2; D gene uncertain. Germline assignment: CDR1 SGHVS and CDR2 FNYEAQ. CDR3 length: 14 amino acids. Between the trimmed V and J ends, which lost 3 bases and 3 bases, there was a span of 8 bases.

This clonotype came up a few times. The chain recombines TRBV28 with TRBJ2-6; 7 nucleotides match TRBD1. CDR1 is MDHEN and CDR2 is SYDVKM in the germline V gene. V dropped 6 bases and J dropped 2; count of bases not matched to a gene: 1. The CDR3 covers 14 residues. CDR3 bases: TGTGCCAGCAGCACAGGGGCTGGGGCCAACGTCCTGACTTTC. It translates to CASSTGAGANVLTF. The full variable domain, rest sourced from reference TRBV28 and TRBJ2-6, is DVKVTQSSRYLVKRTGEKVFLECVQDMDHENMFWYRQDPGLGLRLIYFSYDVKMKEKGDIPEGYSVSREKKERFSLILESASTNQTSMYLCASSTGAGANVLTFGAGSRLTVL.

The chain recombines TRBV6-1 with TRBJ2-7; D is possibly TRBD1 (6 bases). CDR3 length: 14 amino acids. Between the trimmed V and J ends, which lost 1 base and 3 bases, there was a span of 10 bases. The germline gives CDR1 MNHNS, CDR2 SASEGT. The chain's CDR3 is CASSEGVGGYEQYF. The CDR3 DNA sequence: TGTGCCAGCAGTGAAGGGGTAGGGGGCTACGAGCAGTACTTC.

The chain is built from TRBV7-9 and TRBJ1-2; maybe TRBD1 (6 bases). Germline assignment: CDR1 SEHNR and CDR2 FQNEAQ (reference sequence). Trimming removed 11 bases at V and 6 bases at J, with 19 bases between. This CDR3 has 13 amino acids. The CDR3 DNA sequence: TGTGCCGCAAACAGGGTCAAGTATCATGGCTACACCTTC. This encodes CAANRVKYHGYTF.

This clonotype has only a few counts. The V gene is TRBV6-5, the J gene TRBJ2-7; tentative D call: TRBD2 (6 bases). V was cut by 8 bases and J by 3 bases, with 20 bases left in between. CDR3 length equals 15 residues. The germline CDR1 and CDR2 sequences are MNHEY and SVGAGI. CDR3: CASGYPGGSHYEQYF. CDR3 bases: TGTGCCAGCGGCTATCCCGGGGGATCACACTACGAGCAGTACTTC.

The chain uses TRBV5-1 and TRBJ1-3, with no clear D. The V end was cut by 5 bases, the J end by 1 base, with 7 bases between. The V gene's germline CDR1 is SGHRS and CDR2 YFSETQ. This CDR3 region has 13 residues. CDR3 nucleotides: TGCGCCAGCAGACCCCGGTCTGGAAACACCATATATTTT. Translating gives CASRPRSGNTIYF.

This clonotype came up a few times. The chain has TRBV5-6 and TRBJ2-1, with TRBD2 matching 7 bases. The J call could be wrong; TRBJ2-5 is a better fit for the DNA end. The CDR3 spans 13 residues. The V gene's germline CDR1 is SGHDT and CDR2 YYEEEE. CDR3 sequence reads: CASSSWSREAQYF. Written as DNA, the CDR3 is TGTGCCAGCAGCTCCTGGTCACGGGAGGCCCAGTACTTC.